The 13 T cell receptor beta chains given below trace back to one sample, sequenced in a study of cytomegalovirus exposure and HLA in healthy donors. Primers: 60 Vbeta forward and 13 Jbeta reverse. Sequencing used immunoSEQ multiplex PCR; TCRdb keeps in-frame clones, though not all of them. The table shows approximately 50,000 clones, with around 81% occurring only once. The sample comprised PBMCs. The receptor source for this set is a man younger than 40 in good health and CMV-seropositive.

V is TRBV28 and J is TRBJ1-1; 10 bases align to TRBD1. Germline V lookup: CDR1 MDHEN, CDR2 SYDVKM. The CDR3 runs 16 residues. The V and J ends lost 5 bases and 6 bases, in that order; junction bases with no gene match: 12. CDR3 protein: CASSIPSGTGVSEAFF. CDR3 nucleotide sequence: TGTGCCAGCAGTATACCATCCGGGACAGGGGTGTCTGAAGCTTTCTTT.

The chain has TRBV7-9 and TRBJ1-2; D possibly corresponds to TRBD1 (6 bases). This CDR3 contains 14 residues. V dropped 0 bases and J dropped 14 bases, with 19 bases sitting between them. Germline loops: CDR1 SEHNR, CDR2 FQNEAQ (reference sequence). The CDR3 reads CASSLALGGDNETF. Written as DNA, the CDR3 is TGTGCCAGCAGCTTAGCGTTGGGGGGGGACAACGAAACCTTC.

About this clone itself: At one of its ends the junction is not consistent with the germline gene, which may arise from a read error. The chain uses TRBV2 and TRBJ1-2; 7 bases match TRBD1. Germline-derived CDR1 and CDR2 are SNHLY and FYNNEI. CDR3 size: 13 residues. The CDR3 DNA reads as TGTGCCAGCATTGAACAGGGGAACTATGGCTACACCTTC. It yields the protein CASIEQGNYGYTF. Full variable domain (remainder filled in from reference TRBV2 and TRBJ1-2): EPEVTQTPSHQVTQMGQEVILRCVPISNHLYFYWYRQILGQKVEFLVSFYNNEISEKSEIFDDQFSVERPDGSNFTLKIRSTKLEDSAMYFCASIEQGNYGYTFGSGTRLTVV.

V and J are TRBV28 and TRBJ1-1, with a possible D match to TRBD1 (6 bases). The CDR3 runs to 13 residues. Trimming took 4 bases from V and 8 from J, leaving 14 bases between them. Germline CDR1 reads MDHEN; CDR2 reads SYDVKM. The DNA for the CDR3 is TGTGCCAGCAGTTCCGGACAGTCTCTCGAAGCTTTCTTT. The encoded protein is CASSSGQSLEAFF.

The rearrangement joins TRBV4-1 to TRBJ2-7, with 16 bases matching TRBD2. The CDR3 runs 19 residues. CDR1 is MGHRA and CDR2 is YSYEKL in the germline V gene. V lost 2 bases, J lost 7 bases, and 14 bases stayed unmatched. CDR3 DNA: TGCGCCAGCAGCCAAACCCTGGGACTAGCGGGGGGGCCCGCCGGGGAGCAGTACTTC. This codes for CASSQTLGLAGGPAGEQYF.

The chain is built from TRBV10-2 and TRBJ2-5; 9 positions agree with TRBD2. The end of the DNA fits TRBJ2-7 better, so the J call may be wrong. The germline V gene encodes CDR1 WSHSY and CDR2 SAAADI. The CDR3 spans 13 residues. CDR3 sequence reads: CASIPAGGHEQYF. The CDR3 bases are TGCGCCAGCATCCCAGCGGGGGGCCACGAGCAGTACTTC.

This rearrangement joins TRBV2 to TRBJ1-6; a possible D gene is TRBD1 (5 bases). The germline CDR1 and CDR2 sequences are SNHLY and FYNNEI. The CDR3 length is 16 residues. Trimming took off 6 bases at V and 3 bases at J, with 15 bases between the two ends. This chain's CDR3 is CASSSRGGNYNSPLHF. DNA of the CDR3: TGTGCCAGCAGCTCGCGGGGGGGTAACTATAATTCACCCCTCCACTTT.

This chain connects TRBV19 to TRBJ2-7; D may be TRBD1 (5 bases). Between the trimmed V and J ends, which lost 5 bases and 3 bases, there was a span of 11 bases. The CDR3 spans 13 residues. Germline-derived CDR1 and CDR2 are LNHDA and SQIVND (reference sequence). The CDR3 spells CASSRQGGYEQYF. CDR3 coding DNA: TGTGCCAGTAGTCGGCAGGGTGGCTACGAGCAGTACTTC.

The chain uses TRBV7-9 and TRBJ2-5; tentatively, D is TRBD2 (6 bases). V lost 5 bases and J 0 bases, leaving 16 bases between the germline ends. The CDR3 runs 16 residues. In germline, CDR1 is SEHNR, CDR2 FQNEAQ (reference sequence). The CDR3 is CASSHEEGMYQETQYF. The CDR3 DNA follows: TGTGCCAGCAGCCATGAGGAGGGCATGTACCAAGAGACCCAGTACTTC.

The chain recombines TRBV28 with TRBJ1-1; D may be TRBD1 (5 bases). The V end was cut by 2 bases, the J end by 9 bases, with 13 bases between. The CDR3 covers 13 residues. Germline V gives CDR1 MDHEN, CDR2 SYDVKM. The CDR3: CASSLQGRQQAFF. The CDR3 DNA reads as TGTGCCAGCAGTTTACAGGGTAGGCAACAAGCTTTCTTT.

This chain joins TRBV5-8 and TRBJ1-2; 8 bases line up with TRBD1. Germline trimming cut 4 bases from V and 4 bases from J; bases unmatched to any gene: 15. The CDR3 length is 17 residues. Germline-derived CDR1 and CDR2 are SGHTS and YDEGEE. The CDR3 spells CASSNRDRSLSFYGYTF. CDR3 nucleotide sequence: TGTGCCAGCAGCAACCGGGACAGGTCCCTGTCTTTCTATGGCTACACCTTC.

The CDR3 DNA reads TGTGCCAGCAGCGTAGGGGGGGGGAACGAGCAGTACTTC. Translation gives CASSVGGGNEQYF. The chain has TRBV9 and TRBJ2-7; 7 bases line up with TRBD2. CDR1 and CDR2 (germline): SGDLS, YYNGEE. Trimming cost V 0 bases and J 5 bases; bases outside gene matches: 2. The CDR3 loop spans 13 amino acids.

V and J are TRBV9 and TRBJ1-1, with D perhaps TRBD1 (6 bases). Germline V gene data show CDR1 as SGDLS and CDR2 as YYNGEE. V shed 4 bases and J shed 5 bases, with 15 bases lying between them. This CDR3 is built from 14 residues. CDR3 in DNA: TGTGCCAGCAGCCTCAGGGGATCGGGGACTGAAGCTTTCTTT. Translating it yields CASSLRGSGTEAFF.